These T cell receptor beta chains were read from a single sample in a study of CD4 T cells in relation to SARS-CoV-2 and coronaviruses. This table comes from immunoSEQ multiplex PCR, and its TCRdb copy is limited to in-frame clones, with some not included. The table has around 70,000 clones, 85% to 90% seen once. Sequenced sample: memory CD4+ T cells from PBMCs. All receptors come from a human donor in good health. Both conserved end residues are trimmed from each CDR3.

v_call	j_call	cdr3_aa
TRBV18	TRBJ1-2	ASSPSRETFYGYT
TRBV7-3	TRBJ1-6	ASSSTGIGSPLH
TRBV2	TRBJ1-3	ASSDPGQIEGNTIY
TRBV5-1	TRBJ1-6	ASSLSGQYNSPLH
TRBV19	TRBJ2-1	ASSINPSLAGDEQF
TRBV6-5	TRBJ1-3	ASLSSSGNTIY
TRBV24-1	TRBJ1-3	ATRIQFQSFSGNTIY
TRBV5-1	TRBJ2-7	ASSLRWQGGSYEQY
TRBV7-2	TRBJ2-1	ASSLQSYGQF
TRBV5-1	TRBJ2-1	ASTTEGGYNEQF
TRBV29-1	TRBJ1-1	SVRYDTEAF
TRBV2	TRBJ2-3	ASSDGVLEDTQY